This T cell receptor beta chain was sequenced in a study of T cell responses to AZD1222 COVID-19 vaccine. Some clones are missing from TCRdb's copy, which holds only in-frame ones; the method was immunoSEQ multiplex PCR. This table holds 95,000 to 110,000 clones, over 80% found once. The study pooled second doses at about 4 or about 12 weeks. About this clone itself: Its target is unknown.

The germline CDR1 and CDR2 sequences are SGHRS and YFSETQ. Trimming removed 4 bases from V and 4 bases from J; junction bases left unmatched: 10. This CDR3 has 16 amino acids. Points from the study as a whole: Breadth and depth of Spike-specific TCRs rose after two AZD1222 doses. Clonal diversity was possibly underestimated; the donors were predominantly white British and more often female.

This TCR was sampled from an adult who received the AZD1222 COVID-19 vaccine. Sequencing was performed on peripheral blood, taken 28 days after the second AZD1222 dose. The chain uses TRBV5-1 and TRBJ2-3, with TRBD2 identical over 9 bases. The chain's CDR3 is CASSRTGSGSADTQYF. In DNA form, the CDR3 reads TGCGCCAGCAGCCGTACTGGTAGCGGGAGTGCAGATACGCAGTATTTT.